The subject of this entry is one TCR beta chain. What it binds is not known. Germline V gene data show CDR1 as KGHSH and CDR2 as LQKENI. The CDR3 has 16 residues. The V end lost 3 bases, the J end lost 5 bases, and 20 bases lay between the germline ends. From CD4+ cells came CD45RA+ naive and CD45RA-negative memory subsets. This entry is derived from a study of shared clonotypes between healthy human individuals. General study results and limits: Clonotypes shared by all four sorted-subset donors had higher generation probabilities than non-shared clonotypes.

Method: immunoSEQ multiplex PCR; TCRdb's copy keeps in-frame clones and lacks some. The data contain approximately 2.5 million clones, 80% to 95% of them singletons. The sequenced sample was naive CD4+ T cells from PBMCs. Sample subset: CD45RA+ positively selected. This TCR derives from a man younger than 30 in good health. Some clones in this sample may be carry-over from other donors' samples. The chain has TRBV18 and TRBJ2-7; a weak D match, TRBD1 (7 bases). This CDR3 is CASSPPGGNVLDEQYF. As DNA, the CDR3 is TGTGCCAGCTCACCCCCAGGGGGGAATGTGCTCGACGAGCAGTACTTC.